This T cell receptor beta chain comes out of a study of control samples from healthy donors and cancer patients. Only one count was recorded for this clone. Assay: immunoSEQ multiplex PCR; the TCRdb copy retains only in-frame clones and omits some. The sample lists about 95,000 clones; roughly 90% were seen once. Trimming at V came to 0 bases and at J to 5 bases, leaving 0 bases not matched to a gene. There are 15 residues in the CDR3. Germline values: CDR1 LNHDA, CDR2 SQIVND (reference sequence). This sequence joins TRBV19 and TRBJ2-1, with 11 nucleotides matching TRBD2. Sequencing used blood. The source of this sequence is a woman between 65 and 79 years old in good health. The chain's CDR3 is CASSIEGLADNEQFF. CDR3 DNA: TGTGCCAGTAGTATAGAGGGACTAGCGGACAATGAGCAGTTCTTC.